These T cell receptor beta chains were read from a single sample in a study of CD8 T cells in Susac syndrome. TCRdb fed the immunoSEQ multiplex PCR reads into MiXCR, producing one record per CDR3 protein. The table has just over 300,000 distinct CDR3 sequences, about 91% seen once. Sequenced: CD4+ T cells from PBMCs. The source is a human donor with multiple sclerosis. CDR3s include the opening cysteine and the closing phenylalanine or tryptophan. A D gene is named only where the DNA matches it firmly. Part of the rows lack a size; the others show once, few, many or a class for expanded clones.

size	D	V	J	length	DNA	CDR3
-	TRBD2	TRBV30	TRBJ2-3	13	TGTGCCTGGGGAGCGGGGGGTGCAGATACGCAGTATTTT	CAWGAGGADTQYF
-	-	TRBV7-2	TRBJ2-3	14	TGTGCCAGCAGCTTAGCGCGGGGCACAGATACGCAGTATTTT	CASSLARGTDTQYF
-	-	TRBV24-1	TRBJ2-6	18	TGTGCCACCAGTGCTGGAGGAGGCAGGGCGTCCGGGGCCAACGTCCTGACTTTC	CATSAGGGRASGANVLTF
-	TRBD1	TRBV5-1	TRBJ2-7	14	TGCGCCAGCAGCCGACGACAGGGGGCAGGCGAGCAGTACTTC	CASSRRQGAGEQYF
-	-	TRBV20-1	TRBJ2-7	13	TGCAGTGCCGAAGGTCACACGTCCTACGAGCAGTACTTC	CSAEGHTSYEQYF
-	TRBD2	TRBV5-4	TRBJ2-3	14	TGTGCCAGCAGCTTTCTAGCGGCTATAGATACGCAGTATTTT	CASSFLAAIDTQYF
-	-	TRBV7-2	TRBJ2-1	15	TGTGCCAGCAGCTCCGTGACTTCCCGTGGGAATGAGCAGTTCTTC	CASSSVTSRGNEQFF
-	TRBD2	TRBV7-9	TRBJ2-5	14	TGTGCCAGCAACAGCGGGAGGCCGGGGGAGACCCAGTACTTC	CASNSGRPGETQYF
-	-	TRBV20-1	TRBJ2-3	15	TGCAGTGCTAACATTGGCGAGGGGACCACAGATACGCAGTATTTT	CSANIGEGTTDTQYF
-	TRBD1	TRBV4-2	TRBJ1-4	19	TGTGCCAGCAGCCTTCGGACAGGGAGGTCAGTCGGAACTAATGAAAAACTGTTTTTT	CASSLRTGRSVGTNEKLFF
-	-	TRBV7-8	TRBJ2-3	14	TGTGCCAGCAGCTTAGACAGGTGGACAGATACGCAGTATTTT	CASSLDRWTDTQYF
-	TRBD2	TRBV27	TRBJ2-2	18	TGTGCCAGCAGTTTAATCCTGGATTGGACTAGCCAGGGCGGGGAGCTGTTTTTT	CASSLILDWTSQGGELFF
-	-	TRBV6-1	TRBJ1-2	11	TGTGCCAGCAGAGCCCTCTATGGCTACACCTTC	CASRALYGYTF
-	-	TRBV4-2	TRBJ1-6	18	TGTGCCAGCAGCCAAGGGGATAGGACAACCGCTCCCATGTCTCCCCTCCACTTT	CASSQGDRTTAPMSPLHF
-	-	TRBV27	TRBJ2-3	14	TGTGCCAGCGGATACGGGAGCGTCACAGATACGCAGTATTTT	CASGYGSVTDTQYF
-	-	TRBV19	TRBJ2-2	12	TGTGCCAGTAGCCATTTTACCGGGGAGCTGTTTTTT	CASSHFTGELFF
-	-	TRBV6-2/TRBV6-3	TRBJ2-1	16	TGTGCCAGCAGTCATCAGGTTACTAAGAGGGACAATGAGCAGTTCTTC	CASSHQVTKRDNEQFF
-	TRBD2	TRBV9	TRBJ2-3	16	TGTGCCAGCAGCACCTCGTATAGCGGGAGATTAGATACGCAGTATTTT	CASSTSYSGRLDTQYF
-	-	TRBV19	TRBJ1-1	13	TGTGCCAGTACTGGTACAGGGAACACTGAAGCTTTCTTT	CASTGTGNTEAFF
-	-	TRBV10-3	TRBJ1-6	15	TGTGCCATCAGTGAGTCTAGCAGGGAGAATTCACCCCTCCACTTT	CAISESSRENSPLHF
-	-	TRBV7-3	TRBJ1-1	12	TGTGCCAGCGGTAGAGACGGCACTGAAGCTTTCTTT	CASGRDGTEAFF
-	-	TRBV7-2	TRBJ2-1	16	TGTGCCAGCAGCCCCCTAACAGGACCCAACCCCTATGAGCAGTTCTTC	CASSPLTGPNPYEQFF
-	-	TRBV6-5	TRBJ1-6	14	TGTGCCAGCAGTTACTCAAGGGTCGACTCACCCCTCCACTTT	CASSYSRVDSPLHF
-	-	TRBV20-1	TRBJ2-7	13	TGCAGTCCTCAAAAGGCGGGGCCCTACGAGCAGTACTTC	CSPQKAGPYEQYF
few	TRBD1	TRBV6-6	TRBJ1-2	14	TGTGCCAGCAGTTACCCGGACAGGGACTATGGCTACACCTTC	CASSYPDRDYGYTF
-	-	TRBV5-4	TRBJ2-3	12	TGTGCCAGCAGCTCTCCGTTAGATACGCAGTATTTT	CASSSPLDTQYF
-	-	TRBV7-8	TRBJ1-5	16	TGTGCCAGCAGCTTACGGCCAGGGGATAGCAATCAGCCCCAGCATTTT	CASSLRPGDSNQPQHF
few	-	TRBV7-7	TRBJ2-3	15	TGTGCTAGCAGCCCCGCTCGGGGGGCGACAGATACGCAGTATTTT	CASSPARGATDTQYF
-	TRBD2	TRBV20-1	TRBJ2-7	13	TGCAGTGCTCGTCGGGGGGTTGCCTACGAGCAGTACTTC	CSARRGVAYEQYF
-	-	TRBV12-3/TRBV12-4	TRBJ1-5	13	TGTGCCAGCTCGCAGGGGATTGATCAGCCCCAGCATTTT	CASSQGIDQPQHF
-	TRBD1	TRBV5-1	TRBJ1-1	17	TGCGCCAGCAGCTTGGGGACAGGGGGCTCAAGTGAGGCTGAAGCTTTCTTT	CASSLGTGGSSEAEAFF
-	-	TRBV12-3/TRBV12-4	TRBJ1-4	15	TGTGCCAGCAGCCTCTCCGGGTCCGTCGGGAAAAAACTGTTTTTT	CASSLSGSVGKKLFF
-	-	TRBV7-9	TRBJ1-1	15	TGTGCCAGCAGCGGGGGGGCTATGAAACGGACTGAAGCTTTCTTT	CASSGGAMKRTEAFF
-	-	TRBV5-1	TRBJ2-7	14	TGCGCCAGCAGCTTGGACCAGCCTCCCTACGAGCAGTACTTC	CASSLDQPPYEQYF
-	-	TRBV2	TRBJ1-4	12	TGTGCCAGCAGGCCCGAGGGTCAGAAACTGTTTTTT	CASRPEGQKLFF
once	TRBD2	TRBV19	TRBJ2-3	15	TGTGCCAGTAGTATCACAGCGGGGGCGAGAGATACGCAGTATTTT	CASSITAGARDTQYF
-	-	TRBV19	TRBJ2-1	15	TGTGCCAGTAGGCTACTAGAGCGGCCGTACAATGAGCAGTTCTTC	CASRLLERPYNEQFF
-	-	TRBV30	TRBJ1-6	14	TGTGCCTGGAGGGGAACAGGTTTTAATTCACCCCTCCACTTT	CAWRGTGFNSPLHF
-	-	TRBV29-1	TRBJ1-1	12	TGCAGCTCGGCAGGAATAGACACTGAAGCTTTCTTT	CSSAGIDTEAFF
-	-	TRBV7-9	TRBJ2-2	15	TGTGCCAGCAGCTTAGGACAACCTAACACCGGGGAGCTGTTTTTT	CASSLGQPNTGELFF
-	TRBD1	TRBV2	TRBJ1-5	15	TGTGCCAGCAGCATGACAGGGGGCTCGAGGCAGCCCCAGCATTTT	CASSMTGGSRQPQHF
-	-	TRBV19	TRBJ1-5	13	TGTGCCAGTAGTATGGGGGCGGATCAGCCCCAGCATTTT	CASSMGADQPQHF
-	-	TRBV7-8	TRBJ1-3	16	TGTGCCAGCAGCTTAGCGTTGGGGAGGGCCTCTTACACCATATATTTT	CASSLALGRASYTIYF
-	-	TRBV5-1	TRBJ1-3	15	TGCGCCAGCAGCTTAGACAAGGCCTCTGGAAACACCATATATTTT	CASSLDKASGNTIYF
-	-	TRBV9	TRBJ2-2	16	TGTGCCAGCAGCGTAGCACGAAGCGGCGGGGCCGGGGAGCTGTTTTTT	CASSVARSGGAGELFF
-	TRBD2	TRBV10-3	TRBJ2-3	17	TGTGCCATCAGTGAGCCGGGACTAGCGACGAGCACAGATACGCAGTATTTT	CAISEPGLATSTDTQYF
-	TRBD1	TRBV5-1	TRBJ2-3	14	TGCGCCAGCAGCTTACAGGGGAAAACAGATACGCAGTATTTT	CASSLQGKTDTQYF
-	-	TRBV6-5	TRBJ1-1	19	TGTGCCAGCAGTTACTCGGGCATTAGGGGCGAGGGGATGAACACTGAAGCTTTCTTT	CASSYSGIRGEGMNTEAFF
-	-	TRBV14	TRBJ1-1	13	TGTGCCAGCAGCCACTCCAGGGATACTGAAGCTTTCTTT	CASSHSRDTEAFF
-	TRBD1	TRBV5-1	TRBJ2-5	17	TGCGCCAGCAGCTTGAAATCTACCGGGACAGACCAAGAGACCCAGTACTTC	CASSLKSTGTDQETQYF
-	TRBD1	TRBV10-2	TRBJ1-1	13	TGCGCCAGCGGACAGGGGGCGAGGACTGAAGCTTTCTTT	CASGQGARTEAFF
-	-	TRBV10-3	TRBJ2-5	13	TGTGCCATCAGTGCCCGGGTCGTGGAGACCCAGTACTTC	CAISARVVETQYF
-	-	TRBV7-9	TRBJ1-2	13	TGTGCCAGCAGCTTAGGGAGTGTGGATGGCTACACCTTC	CASSLGSVDGYTF